The text below deals with one T cell receptor beta chain. What was amplified from RNA transcripts were TCR beta CDR3 regions. HTBI primers drove first-round RT-PCR of the TCR CDR3. TCRdb processed the multiplex PCR reads anew with MiXCR; each CDR3 protein has one entry. The data contain fewer than 550,000 distinct CDR3 sequences, roughly a quarter of them singletons. Germline CDR1 and CDR2: SNHLY and FYNNEI. This CDR3 has 18 residues. Trimming took 6 bases from V and 5 from J, leaving 28 bases between them. This record comes from a study of T cells in Graves' hyperthyroidism and ophthalmopathy. The chain employs TRBV2 and TRBJ2-5, with D possibly matching TRBD2 (5 bases). The source of this sequence is a woman aged 25 to 39 with Graves' ophthalmopathy. The sample was blood. CDR3 coding DNA: TGTGCCAGCAGGGAACGCACGACCCCGACGGGAACGGGGGAGACCCAGTACTTC. Translation gives CASRERTTPTGTGETQYF.